The sequence of this T cell receptor beta chain was determined in a study of cytomegalovirus exposure and HLA in healthy donors. Turning to this clone: Antigen unknown.

Primers: 60 Vbeta forward and 13 Jbeta reverse. The table came from immunoSEQ multiplex PCR; TCRdb's copy has only in-frame clones and leaves some out. Of 85,000 to 130,000 clones listed, around 80% are singletons. The study's findings and limits: The sole available immune exposure information was CMV serostatus. Some TCR beta chains (about 180 of them) were listed as cytomegalovirus-associated.

The TCR comes from a man aged 35 to 55 in good health and CMV-seronegative. The sample consisted of PBMCs.

The CDR3 DNA reads TGTGCCAGCACTATACAGGGCGTCGGGGAGCTGTTTTTT. Its translation: CASTIQGVGELFF. The chain links TRBV6-1 to TRBJ2-2; weak D call: TRBD1 (6 bases). V was trimmed by 7 bases and J by 7 bases, leaving 13 bases between them. Looked up from germline, CDR1 is MNHNS and CDR2 is SASEGT. CDR3 size: 13 residues.